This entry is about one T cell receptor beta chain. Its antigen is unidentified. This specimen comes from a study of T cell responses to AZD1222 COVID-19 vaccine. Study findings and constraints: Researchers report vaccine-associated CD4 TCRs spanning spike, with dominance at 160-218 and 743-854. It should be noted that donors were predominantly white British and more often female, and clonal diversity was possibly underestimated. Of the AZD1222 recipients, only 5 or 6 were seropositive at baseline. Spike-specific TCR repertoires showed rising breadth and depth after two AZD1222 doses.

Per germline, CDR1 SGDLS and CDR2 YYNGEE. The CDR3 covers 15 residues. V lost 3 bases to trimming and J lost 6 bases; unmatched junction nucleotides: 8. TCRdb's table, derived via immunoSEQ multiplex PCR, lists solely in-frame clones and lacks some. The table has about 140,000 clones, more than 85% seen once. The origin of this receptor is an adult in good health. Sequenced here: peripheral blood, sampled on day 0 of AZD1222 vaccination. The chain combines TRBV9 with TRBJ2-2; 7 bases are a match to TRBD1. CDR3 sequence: CASSERGQVPGELFF. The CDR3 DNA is TGTGCCAGCAGCGAGAGAGGACAGGTACCCGGGGAGCTGTTTTTT.